This T cell receptor (beta chain) was captured by sequencing in a study of CD8 T cells in ankylosing spondylitis. This clonotype was observed a handful of times. Its antigen is unknown. In making TCR beta libraries, quantitative 5'-RACE with molecular barcodes was used. TCRdb redid the calling of the 5' RACE reads with MiXCR, one entry per CDR3 protein. Found here are about 340,000 distinct CDR3 sequences, 6.5% to 10% of them singletons; the top ten hold roughly 15%. General observations from the study: Disease-associated clones were reportedly significantly overrepresented in matched ankylosing spondylitis synovial fluid. Characteristic of ankylosing spondylitis blood, it appeared, was a TCR beta motif comprising eight highly homologous variants.

The TCR sequence derives from a male donor with ankylosing spondylitis. Sequencing was done on a sample of blood, either unsorted or a sorted T cell fraction (not recorded which).

CDR3 residues: CASSDRDNQETQYF. For the CDR3, the DNA is TGTGCCAGCAGCGACCGGGACAACCAAGAGACCCAGTACTTC. The gene calls are TRBV3-1 and TRBJ2-5; weak D call: TRBD1 (6 bases). The germline gives CDR1 LGHDT, CDR2 YNNKEL (reference sequence). Trimming left V 5 bases short and J 0 bases short, with 10 bases between. There are 14 residues in the CDR3.